This entry features one T cell receptor beta chain sequence. What it binds is unknown. The entry originates in a study of response to subunit inactivated influenza vaccine. Study-wide findings and caveats: It was suggested by the authors that few new T cells are recruited by each seasonal influenza vaccination.

TCRdb processed the RT-PCR reads anew with MiXCR; each CDR3 protein has one entry. Of a few hundred thousand distinct CDR3 sequences listed, about 15% are singletons. V shed 0 bases and J shed 5 bases, with 13 bases lying between them. This CDR3 has 16 amino acids. The sample consisted of PBMCs from blood, taken approximately 13 days after vaccination. This chain uses TRBV12-3 or TRBV12-4 with TRBJ1-4; the D gene is possibly TRBD1 (6 bases). This TCR derives from a man aged 50 or older who received an inactivated influenza vaccine. The CDR3 spells CASSLAGTPINEKLFF. The CDR3 coding sequence is TGTGCCAGCAGTTTAGCTGGGACACCAATAAATGAAAAACTGTTTTTT.